This section outlines one T cell receptor (beta chain) sequence together with its context. Its antigen remains unknown. These data are taken from a study of beta chain features in type 1 diabetes. The wider study: Age, gender and cell yields were alike across patients and healthy donors.

Staining for CD45RO/CCR7/CD25/CD127/CD95/CD27 allowed sorting of CD4+ naive, central memory, regulatory and stem cell-like memory cells. Purity above 95% was achieved in all sorted populations. Reverse transcribing all isolated RNA meant expressed TCRB transcripts were sequenced. Sequencing used immunoSEQ multiplex PCR; TCRdb keeps in-frame clones, though not all of them. The table has some 240,000 clones, roughly 16% seen once. The study's findings and limits: Short templates might get an advantage during PCR, and this would be equal in patients and controls. In all four CD4+ subsets, TCRB CDR3 length was significantly, moderately reduced in type 1 diabetes.

The CDR3 is 14 amino acids. The germline V and J ends were trimmed by 1 base and 4 bases, with 11 bases remaining between them. The germline CDR1 and CDR2 sequences are SGHRS and YFSETQ. The material sequenced was naive CD4+ T cells from blood. The J gene is TRBJ1-2, the V gene TRBV5-1; D is perhaps TRBD1 (6 bases). The clonotype originates from a man aged 25-40 years with type 1 diabetes. The CDR3 sequence: CASSLWTEGYGYTF. The CDR3 DNA is TGCGCCAGCAGCTTGTGGACAGAGGGCTATGGCTACACCTTC. Combining the CDR3 with reference TRBV5-1 and TRBJ1-2 gives the whole variable domain KAGVTQTPRYLIKTRGQQVTLSCSPISGHRSVSWYQQTPGQGLQFLFEYFSETQRNKGNFPGRFSGRQFSNSRSEMNVSTLELGDSALYLCASSLWTEGYGYTFGSGTRLTVV.